Listed below are T cell receptor beta chains from one sample, sequenced in a study of OX40 agonist ivuxolimab in advanced cancers. The method was immunoSEQ multiplex PCR; TCRdb's version includes in-frame clones alone and lacks a portion of them. The data hold tens of thousands of clones, with roughly 93% observed a single time. The sequenced sample was CD4+ or CD8+ T cells sorted from blood, obtained in a trial of the OX40 agonist ivuxolimab. These receptors originate from an adult with an advanced solid tumor such as melanoma, head and neck, liver or kidney cancer. The CDR3 runs from the conserved cysteine through the conserved F or W. The order of the fields is V gene, CDR3 length, J gene, clone size, CDR3 protein. Some rows have no size entry. The others give once, few or many, or a class for an expanded clone.

v_gene: TRBV19
len: 11
j_gene: TRBJ1-2
abundance: .
CDR3aa: CASRKGDGYTF

v_gene: TRBV9
len: 15
j_gene: TRBJ2-5
abundance: .
CDR3aa: CASSVSSGTQETQYF

v_gene: TRBV2
len: 14
j_gene: TRBJ1-1
abundance: .
CDR3aa: CASSYRVGNTEAFF

v_gene: TRBV9
len: 16
j_gene: TRBJ2-1
abundance: .
CDR3aa: CASSVAPSGGNNEQFF

v_gene: TRBV7-8
len: 13
j_gene: TRBJ1-4
abundance: .
CDR3aa: CASSLGQDEKLFF

v_gene: TRBV14
len: 16
j_gene: TRBJ2-5
abundance: .
CDR3aa: CASSQVRPGTGGTQYF

v_gene: TRBV28
len: 16
j_gene: TRBJ2-4
abundance: .
CDR3aa: CASSFYSGRPKNIQYF

v_gene: TRBV19
len: 14
j_gene: TRBJ2-5
abundance: .
CDR3aa: CASSSGRPQETQYF

v_gene: TRBV11-1
len: 12
j_gene: TRBJ2-7
abundance: .
CDR3aa: CASSFTEYEQYF

v_gene: TRBV11-2
len: 14
j_gene: TRBJ2-3
abundance: .
CDR3aa: CASSFSPGTDTQYF

v_gene: TRBV28
len: 12
j_gene: TRBJ2-1
abundance: .
CDR3aa: CASSTLLFEQFF

v_gene: TRBV5-1
len: 15
j_gene: TRBJ1-1
abundance: few
CDR3aa: CASNTLTGADTEAFF

v_gene: TRBV19
len: 16
j_gene: TRBJ2-2
abundance: .
CDR3aa: CASSIPGRGNPGELFF

v_gene: TRBV28
len: 16
j_gene: TRBJ2-5
abundance: .
CDR3aa: CASSRARGRAQETQYF

v_gene: TRBV11-1
len: 14
j_gene: TRBJ2-2
abundance: .
CDR3aa: CASSLGVGTGELFF

v_gene: TRBV7-2
len: 15
j_gene: TRBJ1-2
abundance: once
CDR3aa: CASSRTTGTGYGYTF

v_gene: TRBV10-2
len: 13
j_gene: TRBJ2-7
abundance: once
CDR3aa: CASRDGGSYEQYF